This T cell receptor (beta chain) was sequenced during a study of human T cells and chemical hapten exposure. From the 5' RACE reads, TCRdb called clonotypes with MiXCR, one entry per CDR3 protein. Here the sample spans roughly 110,000 distinct CDR3 sequences, around a fifth being singletons. The template was total RNA from unfractionated whole blood. The sample holds a few counts of this clonotype. V lost 2 bases and J 1 base, leaving 5 bases between the germline ends. Germline lookup yields CDR1 MNHEY and CDR2 SVGAGI. This CDR3 has 13 residues. This clonotype originated in a human donor in good health. The chain has TRBV6-5 and TRBJ1-1; D remains ambiguous. Here the CDR3 reads CASSYGQNTEAFF. The CDR3 DNA follows: TGTGCCAGCAGTTACGGTCAGAACACTGAAGCTTTCTTT.